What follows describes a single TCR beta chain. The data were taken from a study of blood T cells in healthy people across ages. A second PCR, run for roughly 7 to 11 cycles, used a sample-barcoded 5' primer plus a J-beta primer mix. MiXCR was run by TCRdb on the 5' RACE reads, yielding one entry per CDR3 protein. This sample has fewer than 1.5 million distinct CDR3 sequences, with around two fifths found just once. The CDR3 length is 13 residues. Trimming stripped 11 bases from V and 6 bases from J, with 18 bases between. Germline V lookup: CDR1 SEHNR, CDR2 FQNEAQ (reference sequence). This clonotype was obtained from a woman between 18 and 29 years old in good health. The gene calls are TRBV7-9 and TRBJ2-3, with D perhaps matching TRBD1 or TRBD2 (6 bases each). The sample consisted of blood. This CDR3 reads CAGGRPPSDTQYF. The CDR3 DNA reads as TGTGCCGGGGGGCGACCCCCCTCGGATACGCAGTATTTT.